Listed below are T cell receptor beta chains from one sample, sequenced in a study of blood T cell repertoires in COVID-19. The protocol was immunoSEQ multiplex PCR, while the TCRdb copy is restricted to in-frame clones and leaves out a portion. The data contain some 100,000 clones, 70% to 90% of them singletons. The source material was PBMCs or T cells enriched from blood (not recorded which). These receptors were obtained from a woman aged 45-65 years who had recovered from COVID-19. Both conserved end residues are part of each CDR3. D genes are given only for firm matches. Clone size, where shown, is once, few, many, or a class for clones that have expanded.

j_call,d_call,cdr3_length,clone_size,v_call,cdr3_nt,cdr3_aa
TRBJ1-5,NA,18,few,TRBV2,TGTGCCAGCAGTGAAGGACAGACCTTTTGGGGGGTCAATCAGCCCCAGCATTTT,CASSEGQTFWGVNQPQHF
TRBJ1-3,NA,16,NA,TRBV5-6,TGTGCCAGCAGTCTTACCCCGGGGAGCTCTGGAAACACCATATATTTT,CASSLTPGSSGNTIYF
TRBJ2-4,TRBD2,14,NA,TRBV24-1,TGTGCCACCGGAACTAGCGGCGGACGGAACATTCAGTACTTC,CATGTSGGRNIQYF
TRBJ2-3,NA,11,NA,TRBV18,TGTGCCAGCTCATACACAGATACGCAGTATTTT,CASSYTDTQYF
TRBJ1-2,NA,13,NA,TRBV6-5,TGTGCCAGCAGAATCGTGTCAGGCTTTGGCTACACCTTC,CASRIVSGFGYTF
TRBJ2-2,TRBD2,16,once,TRBV7-3,TGTGCCAGCAGCCCTCTAGCGGGGGGGCCGTACGGGGAGCTGTTTTTT,CASSPLAGGPYGELFF
TRBJ1-5,TRBD1,14,few,TRBV9,TGTGCCAGCAGCGCGGGACAGGGCAATCAGCCCCAGCATTTT,CASSAGQGNQPQHF
TRBJ1-1,NA,13,NA,TRBV27,TGTGCCAGCAGACCCGCGGTTGGGACTGAAGCTTTCTTT,CASRPAVGTEAFF
TRBJ1-3,NA,13,NA,TRBV19,TGTGCCAGTACCCCAAATTCTGGAAACACCATATATTTT,CASTPNSGNTIYF
TRBJ2-5,NA,13,NA,TRBV5-1,TGCGCCAGCAGCCATACTAACCAAGAGACCCAGTACTTC,CASSHTNQETQYF
TRBJ2-1,TRBD1,16,NA,TRBV4-2,TGTGCCAGCAGCCAAGATCTACAGGGGGCGGGTAATGAGCAGTTCTTC,CASSQDLQGAGNEQFF
TRBJ2-1,NA,14,NA,TRBV24-1,TGTGCCACCACCCTAGGCACTACGAGAAATGAGCAGTTCTTC,CATTLGTTRNEQFF
TRBJ2-3,NA,19,NA,TRBV6-1,TGTGCCAGCAGTGAAGCGCTTCTTGACGGGAGGGCACAGGGGGATACGCAGTATTTT,CASSEALLDGRAQGDTQYF
TRBJ2-1,NA,18,NA,TRBV5-1,TGCGCCAGCAGCTTGGCACCCAGGCCGGCCAGGGGGGACAATGAGCAGTTCTTC,CASSLAPRPARGDNEQFF
TRBJ2-7,TRBD2,14,NA,TRBV28,TGTGCCAGTGTAGCGGGAGGAGCGATTGACGAGCAGTACTTC,CASVAGGAIDEQYF
TRBJ1-3,NA,16,NA,TRBV7-2,TGTGCCAGCAGCTTAGGGGGACTGGGGACTGGAAACACCATATATTTT,CASSLGGLGTGNTIYF
TRBJ1-3,NA,15,NA,TRBV6-5,TGTGCCAGCAGCCTCGGGGGGGGAAGTGGAAACACCATATATTTT,CASSLGGGSGNTIYF
TRBJ1-2,NA,13,once,TRBV18,TGTGCCAGCTCCGTTCAACAAAACTATGGCTACACCTTC,CASSVQQNYGYTF
TRBJ2-2,NA,16,NA,TRBV7-8,TGTGCCAGCAGCAGCCGGTGGACACTCGAACCCGGGGAGCTGTTTTTT,CASSSRWTLEPGELFF
TRBJ2-1,TRBD2,13,NA,TRBV29-1,TGCAGCCCCCAAAGCGGGAGTGGAAATGAGCAGTTCTTC,CSPQSGSGNEQFF
TRBJ1-5,NA,15,NA,TRBV5-6,TGTGCCAGCAGCTTTTACGGGGGTAGCAATCAGCCCCAGCATTTT,CASSFYGGSNQPQHF
TRBJ2-7,TRBD1,13,NA,TRBV10-1,TGCGCCAGCACCAATTGGACAGGGGCGAGTCAGTACTTC,CASTNWTGASQYF
TRBJ2-1,TRBD2,15,medium-sized,TRBV19,TGTGCCAGTAGGTGGACTAGCGGGGCCCTCGGTGAGCAGTTCTTC,CASRWTSGALGEQFF
TRBJ2-2,TRBD2,16,NA,TRBV7-6,TGTGCCAGCAGCCCACTTGTGGCTAGCGGGACCGGGGAGCTGTTTTTT,CASSPLVASGTGELFF
TRBJ2-7,TRBD1,17,NA,TRBV15,TGTGCCACCAGCAACACCCGAGGACAGGGACATCCGAACGAGCAGTACTTC,CATSNTRGQGHPNEQYF
TRBJ2-1,NA,14,NA,TRBV28,TGTGCCAGCAGTTTAAGAACAGCCCGCAATGAGCAGTTCTTC,CASSLRTARNEQFF
TRBJ1-2,TRBD1,15,few,TRBV2,TGTGCCAGCAGGGACAGGGGATCCAGTAACTATGGCTACACCTTC,CASRDRGSSNYGYTF
TRBJ2-3,TRBD2,17,NA,TRBV24-1,TGTGCCACCAGTGATTTGATGACTAGCGGGAGTGCGGATACGCAGTATTTT,CATSDLMTSGSADTQYF
TRBJ2-3,NA,15,NA,TRBV19,TGTGCCAGTAGTAGTCAAGGACTGCGCACAGATACGCAGTATTTT,CASSSQGLRTDTQYF